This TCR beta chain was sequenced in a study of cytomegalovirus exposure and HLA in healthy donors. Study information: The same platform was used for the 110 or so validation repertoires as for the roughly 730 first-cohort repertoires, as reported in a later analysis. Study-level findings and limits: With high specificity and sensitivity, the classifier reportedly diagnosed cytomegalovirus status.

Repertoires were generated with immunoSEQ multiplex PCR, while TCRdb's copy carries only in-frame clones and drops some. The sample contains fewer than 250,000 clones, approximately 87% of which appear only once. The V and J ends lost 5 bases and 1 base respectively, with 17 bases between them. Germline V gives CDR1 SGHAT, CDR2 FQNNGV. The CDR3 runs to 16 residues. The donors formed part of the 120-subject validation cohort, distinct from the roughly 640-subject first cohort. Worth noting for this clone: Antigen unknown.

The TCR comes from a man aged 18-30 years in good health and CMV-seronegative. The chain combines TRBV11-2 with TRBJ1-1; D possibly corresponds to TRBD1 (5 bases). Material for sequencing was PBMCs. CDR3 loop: CASSLFGQGKNTEAFF. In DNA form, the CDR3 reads TGTGCCAGCAGCCTCTTCGGGCAGGGAAAGAACACTGAAGCTTTCTTT.